This T cell receptor beta chain was retrieved from a study of blood T cells in healthy people across ages. Together with a sample-barcoded 5' primer, a J-beta primer mix was included in a second PCR lasting roughly 6 to 12 cycles. TCRdb redid the calling of the 5' RACE reads with MiXCR, one entry per CDR3 protein. Altogether roughly 1.5 million distinct CDR3 sequences are present, 35% to 45% being singletons, with the ten largest covering about 4%. The CDR3 covers 16 residues. CDR1 MDHEN and CDR2 SYDVKM come from the germline V gene. The trim removed 5 bases at V and 4 bases at J, leaving 11 bases unmatched.

The chain has TRBV28 and TRBJ2-1, with 7 bases fitting TRBD2. The sequence was collected from a woman under 30 in good health. Sequencing input: blood. CDR3 protein: CASSPRTRGSYNEQFF. In DNA form, the CDR3 reads TGTGCCAGCAGTCCGAGGACTAGAGGGTCATACAATGAGCAGTTCTTC.